These T cell receptor beta chains were read from a single sample in a study of blood T cell repertoires in COVID-19. TCRdb's table, derived via immunoSEQ multiplex PCR, lists solely in-frame clones and lacks some. The sample lists about 210,000 clones, approximately 85% occurring once. Sequenced input: peripheral blood. These receptor sequences come from a man in his fifties with COVID-19, enrolled during active disease. CDR3s include the opening cysteine and the closing phenylalanine or tryptophan. Each record gives: D gene, clone size, J gene, V gene, CDR3 protein, CDR3 DNA. The D gene is left open where the match is weak. Where a row states a size, it is once, few, many or the class of an expanded clone; other rows omit it.

d_gene: .
abundance: .
j_gene: TRBJ1-1
v_gene: TRBV9
CDR3aa: CASSVSAGGGMTEAFF
CDR3nt: TGTGCCAGCAGCGTATCTGCGGGCGGGGGGATGACTGAAGCTTTCTTT

d_gene: TRBD2
abundance: .
j_gene: TRBJ2-1
v_gene: TRBV27
CDR3aa: CASSLTSGGAYRLSYNEQFF
CDR3nt: TGTGCCAGCAGCCTTACTAGCGGGGGGGCTTATCGCCTCTCCTACAATGAGCAGTTCTTC

d_gene: .
abundance: .
j_gene: TRBJ2-2
v_gene: TRBV28
CDR3aa: CASSLLQFRANTGELFF
CDR3nt: TGTGCCAGCAGTTTATTACAGTTTAGAGCGAACACCGGGGAGCTGTTTTTT

d_gene: .
abundance: .
j_gene: TRBJ1-1
v_gene: TRBV7-3
CDR3aa: CASSLTGDTEAFF
CDR3nt: TGTGCCAGCAGCTTAACTGGAGACACTGAAGCTTTCTTT

d_gene: .
abundance: .
j_gene: TRBJ1-1
v_gene: TRBV27
CDR3aa: CASSTTRRTEAFF
CDR3nt: TGTGCCAGCAGTACGACCCGGAGGACTGAAGCTTTCTTT

d_gene: TRBD2
abundance: .
j_gene: TRBJ2-2
v_gene: TRBV30
CDR3aa: CAWSKGLAGGLNTGELFF
CDR3nt: TGTGCCTGGAGTAAAGGACTAGCGGGGGGATTAAACACCGGGGAGCTGTTTTTT

d_gene: TRBD1
abundance: .
j_gene: TRBJ2-6
v_gene: TRBV11-2
CDR3aa: CASSSPGTGVAGANVLTF
CDR3nt: TGTGCCAGCAGCTCTCCGGGTACAGGGGTTGCTGGGGCCAACGTCCTGACTTTC

d_gene: .
abundance: .
j_gene: TRBJ2-7
v_gene: TRBV6-5
CDR3aa: CASKTGSYEQYF
CDR3nt: TGTGCCAGCAAAACAGGGTCCTACGAGCAGTACTTC

d_gene: TRBD1
abundance: .
j_gene: TRBJ2-5
v_gene: TRBV3-1/TRBV3-2
CDR3aa: CASSQDLTGGTQYF
CDR3nt: TGTGCCAGCAGCCAAGATCTTACAGGGGGGACCCAGTACTTC

d_gene: TRBD2
abundance: few
j_gene: TRBJ2-5
v_gene: TRBV4-3
CDR3aa: CASSQDPVAGGRLPQETQYF
CDR3nt: TGCGCCAGCAGCCAAGATCCGGTTGCGGGGGGCCGTCTCCCCCAAGAGACCCAGTACTTC

d_gene: .
abundance: .
j_gene: TRBJ2-3
v_gene: TRBV2
CDR3aa: CASSDFAGATDTQYF
CDR3nt: TGTGCCAGCAGTGACTTCGCGGGGGCCACAGATACGCAGTATTTT

d_gene: TRBD1
abundance: .
j_gene: TRBJ1-2
v_gene: TRBV11-2
CDR3aa: CASSPGDRGLGGYTF
CDR3nt: TGTGCCAGCAGCCCTGGAGACAGGGGGCTGGGTGGCTACACCTTC

d_gene: .
abundance: .
j_gene: TRBJ2-7
v_gene: TRBV27
CDR3aa: CASSLAESYEQYF
CDR3nt: TGTGCCAGCTCCTTAGCGGAGTCCTACGAGCAGTACTTC

d_gene: .
abundance: .
j_gene: TRBJ2-6
v_gene: TRBV6-1
CDR3aa: CASSEREAGANVLTF
CDR3nt: TGTGCCAGCAGTGAGAGGGAGGCTGGGGCCAACGTCCTGACTTTC

d_gene: .
abundance: .
j_gene: TRBJ1-1
v_gene: TRBV6-5
CDR3aa: CASSYSRAGRGTEAFF
CDR3nt: TGTGCCAGCAGTTACTCGAGGGCAGGGAGGGGTACTGAAGCTTTCTTT

d_gene: .
abundance: .
j_gene: TRBJ2-5
v_gene: TRBV27
CDR3aa: CASSTLPGETQYF
CDR3nt: TGTGCCAGCAGCACTTTGCCCGGGGAGACCCAGTACTTC

d_gene: TRBD1
abundance: .
j_gene: TRBJ1-4
v_gene: TRBV18
CDR3aa: CASSPPLTPGQGEENEKLFF
CDR3nt: TGTGCCAGCTCACCTCCCCTTACCCCGGGACAGGGGGAAGAGAATGAAAAACTGTTTTTT

d_gene: TRBD2
abundance: .
j_gene: TRBJ2-5
v_gene: TRBV4-2
CDR3aa: CASSQDPSGSYQETQYF
CDR3nt: TGTGCCAGCAGCCAAGATCCTAGCGGGTCGTACCAAGAGACCCAGTACTTC

d_gene: .
abundance: .
j_gene: TRBJ1-1
v_gene: TRBV11-3
CDR3aa: CASSLDPGSTEAFF
CDR3nt: TGTGCCAGCAGCTTAGATCCGGGGAGCACTGAAGCTTTCTTT

d_gene: TRBD2
abundance: .
j_gene: TRBJ2-2
v_gene: TRBV5-1
CDR3aa: CASTSGTTDTGELFF
CDR3nt: TGCGCCAGCACTTCCGGGACTACGGACACCGGGGAGCTGTTTTTT

d_gene: TRBD1
abundance: .
j_gene: TRBJ1-5
v_gene: TRBV28
CDR3aa: CAIQGVSNQPQHF
CDR3nt: TGTGCCATCCAGGGGGTAAGCAATCAGCCCCAGCATTTT

d_gene: .
abundance: .
j_gene: TRBJ1-2
v_gene: TRBV27
CDR3aa: CASSPRDYLLGYTF
CDR3nt: TGTGCCAGCAGTCCCAGGGACTACTTACTTGGCTACACCTTC

d_gene: TRBD2
abundance: .
j_gene: TRBJ2-1
v_gene: TRBV28
CDR3aa: CASSLFWSRAGLAGSSSYNEQFF
CDR3nt: TGTGCCAGCAGTTTATTCTGGTCTCGCGCGGGACTAGCGGGGTCGAGCTCCTACAATGAGCAGTTCTTC

d_gene: TRBD1
abundance: .
j_gene: TRBJ1-4
v_gene: TRBV13
CDR3aa: CASSRTGAGNEKLFF
CDR3nt: TGTGCCAGCAGTCGGACAGGTGCTGGAAATGAAAAACTGTTTTTT

d_gene: .
abundance: .
j_gene: TRBJ1-4
v_gene: TRBV24-1
CDR3aa: CATSAQTGGGGEKLFF
CDR3nt: TGTGCCACCAGTGCCCAGACAGGCGGGGGTGGTGAAAAACTGTTTTTT

d_gene: TRBD2
abundance: .
j_gene: TRBJ2-5
v_gene: TRBV29-1
CDR3aa: CSGGLAGTQETQYF
CDR3nt: TGCAGCGGAGGACTAGCGGGGACTCAAGAGACCCAGTACTTC

d_gene: .
abundance: .
j_gene: TRBJ2-7
v_gene: TRBV5-1
CDR3aa: CASGSSSSYEQYF
CDR3nt: TGCGCCAGCGGCAGTTCAAGCTCCTACGAGCAGTACTTC

d_gene: TRBD1
abundance: .
j_gene: TRBJ2-2
v_gene: TRBV7-9
CDR3aa: CASRRTGMNTGELFF
CDR3nt: TGTGCCAGCAGACGGACAGGGATGAACACCGGGGAGCTGTTTTTT

d_gene: .
abundance: .
j_gene: TRBJ1-5
v_gene: TRBV4-3
CDR3aa: CASSLVRGGNQPQHF
CDR3nt: TGCGCCAGCAGCCTGGTTCGGGGGGGCAATCAGCCCCAGCATTTT

d_gene: .
abundance: .
j_gene: TRBJ1-1
v_gene: TRBV29-1
CDR3aa: CSASDRAVNTEAFF
CDR3nt: TGCAGCGCATCGGACAGAGCGGTGAACACTGAAGCTTTCTTT

d_gene: .
abundance: many
j_gene: TRBJ2-3
v_gene: TRBV24-1
CDR3aa: CATSGPGTNRDTQYF
CDR3nt: TGTGCCACCAGTGGCCCCGGGACAAACCGGGATACGCAGTATTTT

d_gene: TRBD2
abundance: .
j_gene: TRBJ2-7
v_gene: TRBV6-5
CDR3aa: CASSYSPLADPYEQYF
CDR3nt: TGTGCCAGCAGTTACTCACCCCTAGCGGACCCCTACGAGCAGTACTTC

d_gene: TRBD1
abundance: .
j_gene: TRBJ1-6
v_gene: TRBV7-8
CDR3aa: CASSLGQGTSPLHF
CDR3nt: TGTGCCAGCAGCTTAGGACAGGGGACATCACCCCTCCACTTT

d_gene: .
abundance: .
j_gene: TRBJ2-5
v_gene: TRBV19
CDR3aa: CASSIGGGGKTQYF
CDR3nt: TGTGCCAGTAGTATAGGAGGGGGCGGGAAGACCCAGTACTTC

d_gene: .
abundance: .
j_gene: TRBJ1-2
v_gene: TRBV2
CDR3aa: CASSDLDGFYGYTF
CDR3nt: TGTGCCAGCAGTGACCTAGACGGATTCTATGGCTACACCTTC

d_gene: TRBD1
abundance: few
j_gene: TRBJ1-2
v_gene: TRBV28
CDR3aa: CASSSPGQNYGYTF
CDR3nt: TGTGCCAGCAGTTCCCCGGGACAGAACTATGGCTACACCTTC

d_gene: .
abundance: .
j_gene: TRBJ1-1
v_gene: TRBV10-3
CDR3aa: CAISESAGVNTEAFF
CDR3nt: TGTGCCATCAGTGAGTCGGCAGGGGTGAACACTGAAGCTTTCTTT

d_gene: .
abundance: .
j_gene: TRBJ2-2
v_gene: TRBV5-1
CDR3aa: CASSSLAPNTGELFF
CDR3nt: TGCGCCAGCAGCTCGTTGGCCCCGAACACCGGGGAGCTGTTTTTT

d_gene: TRBD1
abundance: .
j_gene: TRBJ1-1
v_gene: TRBV19
CDR3aa: CASSIQPGQGRAEAFF
CDR3nt: TGTGCCAGTAGTATTCAACCCGGACAGGGCCGCGCTGAAGCTTTCTTT

d_gene: .
abundance: .
j_gene: TRBJ1-4
v_gene: TRBV9
CDR3aa: CASSESGRTNEKLFF
CDR3nt: TGTGCCAGCAGCGAATCGGGGAGAACTAATGAAAAACTGTTTTTT

d_gene: .
abundance: .
j_gene: TRBJ1-1
v_gene: TRBV6-2/TRBV6-3
CDR3aa: CASSSRGRNTEAFF
CDR3nt: TGTGCCAGCAGCTCCCGGGGTAGGAACACTGAAGCTTTCTTT

d_gene: .
abundance: .
j_gene: TRBJ2-5
v_gene: TRBV18
CDR3aa: CASSPSIQETQYF
CDR3nt: TGTGCCAGCTCACCATCCATTCAAGAGACCCAGTACTTC